These 2 T cell receptor beta chains originate from one sample sequenced in a study of T cells after yellow fever vaccination. TCRdb fed the 5' RACE reads into MiXCR, producing one record per CDR3 protein. The data show hundreds of thousands of distinct CDR3 sequences, 8.7% seen once. This material consisted of PBMCs, taken on the day of the first yellow fever vaccination. The receptor set was obtained from a man aged 18 to 30 who received the YFV17D yellow fever vaccine.

This clonotype was seen a handful of times. This sequence joins TRBV6-5 and TRBJ1-2; D is possibly TRBD1 (6 bases). Germline V gene data show CDR1 as MNHEY and CDR2 as SVGAGI. The CDR3 loop spans 16 amino acids. V was shortened by 0 bases and J by 2 bases, with 13 bases between the two germline ends. The CDR3 coding sequence is TGTGCCAGCAGTTACTCGATTTTGACAGGAAACTATGGCTACACCTTC. Translation: CASSYSILTGNYGYTF.

This clonotype was found a few times. V and J are TRBV14 and TRBJ2-7, with D possibly called TRBD1 or TRBD2 (6 bases each). Germline V gene sequence: CDR1 SGHDN, CDR2 FVKESK. There are 13 residues in the CDR3. V shed 9 bases and J shed 4 bases, with 16 bases lying between them. CDR3 region: CASASGGVYEQYF. The CDR3 DNA reads TGTGCCAGTGCTTCCGGGGGCGTTTACGAGCAGTACTTC. The full variable domain, in which reference TRBV14 and TRBJ2-7 provide the parts outside the CDR3, is EAGVTQFPSHSVIEKGQTVTLRCDPISGHDNLYWYRRVMGKEIKFLLHFVKESKQDESGMPNNRFLAERTGGTYSTLKVQPAELEDSGVYFCASASGGVYEQYFGPGTRLTVT.